One T cell receptor (beta chain) is described in this entry. The authors' processing: Using reference gene primer amplification, nucleated cell counts were estimated. The method was immunoSEQ multiplex PCR; TCRdb's version includes in-frame clones alone and lacks a portion of them. That table supplies the V and J calls and clone size; D and trimming were determined from the DNA. Here the sample spans some 150,000 clones, roughly 85% being singletons. This entry belongs to a study of blood T cell repertoires in COVID-19. On the study more broadly: COVID-19 samples from acute and convalescent phases originated in the United States, Italy and Spain. The analysed material was cDNA or gDNA that came from T cells, B-cell-depleted T cells, or PBMCs.

Trimming cost V 5 bases and J 1 base, with 15 bases left between them. The CDR3 extends over 16 amino acids. Germline V gene sequence: CDR1 MDHEN, CDR2 SYDVKM. This sequence joins TRBV28 and TRBJ1-5; tentative D call: TRBD1 (5 bases). The receptor's source is a man aged 40-49 years with acute or convalescent COVID-19. Input material: peripheral blood. The CDR3 DNA reads as TGTGCCAGCAGTAAGGCGGGACGGGAGAGCAATCAGCCCCAGCATTTT. Protein product: CASSKAGRESNQPQHF.